The following is a TCR beta chain sequence with its context. What it binds is not known. TCRdb's table, derived via immunoSEQ multiplex PCR, lists solely in-frame clones and lacks some. The sample consists of around 98,000 clones, more than 85% of them appearing once. Germline CDR1 reads SGHNT; CDR2 reads YYREEE (reference sequence). This CDR3 has 15 residues. V shed 0 bases, J shed 2 bases, and the junction held 0 bases outside the gene matches. This specimen comes from a study of Tregs in tolerant kidney transplant recipients. Study-level background: Related graft donors supplied nonmyeloablative bone marrow transplants, and mixed chimerism was transient.

Study results and limitations: Some patients' samples used different primers over time, so nucleotide sequences weren't comparable. Few patients were studied, so findings need validation in larger groups. Expanding Tregs on activated donor B cells appeared to best identify donor-specific TCRbeta clones.

The TCR comes from a human donor who received a combined kidney and bone marrow transplant. The material was CD4+ T cells from blood, obtained before the transplant. The chain carries TRBV5-4 and TRBJ2-7; 12 nucleotides match TRBD2. Written as DNA, the CDR3 is TGTGCCAGCAGCTTGGCTAGCGGGGGGGCCTACGAGCAGTACTTC. Residues: CASSLASGGAYEQYF. The entire variable domain, with the rest obtained from reference TRBV5-4 and TRBJ2-7, is as follows: ETGVTQSPTHLIKTRGQQVTLRCSSQSGHNTVSWYQQALGQGPQFIFQYYREEENGRGNFPPRFSGLQFPNYSSELNVNALELDDSALYLCASSLASGGAYEQYFGPGTRLTVT.